What follows is one T cell receptor beta chain and its context. Germline values: CDR1 SGHDN, CDR2 FVKESK. The CDR3 extends over 16 amino acids. V was cut by 4 bases and J by 0 bases, with 15 bases left in between. This entry comes from a study of T cells after yellow fever vaccination. UMIs and a universal primer site were added when TCR cDNA was made by 5'RACE template switching. TCRdb ran MiXCR on the 5' RACE reads and lists one entry per CDR3 protein. Of 150,000 to 200,000 distinct CDR3 sequences listed, roughly 8.8% were seen once; the top ten hold approximately 35%. The TCR was taken from a man aged 18 to 35 who received the YFV17D yellow fever vaccine. This chain connects TRBV14 to TRBJ1-2, with D perhaps TRBD1 (6 bases). This specimen consisted of CD8+ T cells sorted from PBMCs, obtained 45 days after the yellow fever booster vaccination. CDR3 DNA: TGTGCCAGCAGCCCGATGGGGGCCCCGTCTAACTATGGCTACACCTTC. This translates into CASSPMGAPSNYGYTF.